This TCR beta chain came from a study of Graves' ophthalmopathy and Graves' hyperthyroidism. From RNA, the CDR3 regions of TCR beta chains were amplified and sequenced. First-round RT-PCR employed HTBI primers, with a second-round multiplex PCR after it. TCRdb redid the calling of the multiplex PCR reads with MiXCR, one entry per CDR3 protein. The sample includes about 390,000 distinct CDR3 sequences, about 16% seen only once; the top ten take roughly 7%. This clonotype was counted at least ten times. A much bigger clone sits one base away, suggesting this may be a read error. V lost 6 bases, J lost 8 bases, and 16 bases lay in between. The CDR3 totals 13 residues.

The TCR was taken from a woman under 30 with stable Graves' hyperthyroidism. The chain carries TRBV12-3 or TRBV12-4 and TRBJ1-2; D ambiguous. The sample was peripheral blood. The CDR3 sequence: CASSFSALQGYTF. CDR3 in DNA: TGTGCCAGCAGCTTTTCCGCCTTGCAGGGCTACACCTTC.